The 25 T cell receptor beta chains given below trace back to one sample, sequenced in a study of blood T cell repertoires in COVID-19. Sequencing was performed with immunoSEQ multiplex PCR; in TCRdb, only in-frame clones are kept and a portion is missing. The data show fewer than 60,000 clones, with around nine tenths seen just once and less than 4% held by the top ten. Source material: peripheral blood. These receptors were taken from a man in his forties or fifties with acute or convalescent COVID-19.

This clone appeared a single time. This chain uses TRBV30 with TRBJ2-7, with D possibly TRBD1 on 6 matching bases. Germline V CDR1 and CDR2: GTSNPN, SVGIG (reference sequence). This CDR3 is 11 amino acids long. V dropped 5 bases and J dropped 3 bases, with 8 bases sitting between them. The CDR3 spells CAWADSYEQYF. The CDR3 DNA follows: TGTGCCTGGGCGGACAGCTACGAGCAGTACTTC.

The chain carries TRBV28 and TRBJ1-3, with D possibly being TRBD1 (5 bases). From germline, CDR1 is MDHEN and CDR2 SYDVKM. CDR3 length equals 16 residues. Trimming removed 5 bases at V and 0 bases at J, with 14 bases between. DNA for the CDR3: TGTGCCAGCAGTCAAGCGGGACGGTACTCTGGAAACACCATATATTTT. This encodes CASSQAGRYSGNTIYF. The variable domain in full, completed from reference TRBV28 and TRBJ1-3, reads DVKVTQSSRYLVKRTGEKVFLECVQDMDHENMFWYRQDPGLGLRLIYFSYDVKMKEKGDIPEGYSVSREKKERFSLILESASTNQTSMYLCASSQAGRYSGNTIYFGEGSWLTVV.

CDR3 region: CAIRPGGNTEAFF. CDR3 sequence (DNA): TGTGCCATCAGGCCAGGGGGGAACACTGAAGCTTTCTTT. The V gene is TRBV10-3, the J gene TRBJ1-1, with TRBD1 matching over 7 bases. The CDR3 extends over 13 amino acids. Germline values: CDR1 ENHRY, CDR2 SYGVKD. With 6 bases clipped from V and 1 base from J, the junction kept 2 bases outside the gene matches.

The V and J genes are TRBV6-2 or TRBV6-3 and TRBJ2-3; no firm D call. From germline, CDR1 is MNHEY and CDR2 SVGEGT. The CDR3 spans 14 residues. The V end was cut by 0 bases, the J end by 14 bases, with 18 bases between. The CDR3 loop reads CASSYSTESQPWYF. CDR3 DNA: TGTGCCAGCAGTTACTCGACGGAATCACAGCCCTGGTATTTT.

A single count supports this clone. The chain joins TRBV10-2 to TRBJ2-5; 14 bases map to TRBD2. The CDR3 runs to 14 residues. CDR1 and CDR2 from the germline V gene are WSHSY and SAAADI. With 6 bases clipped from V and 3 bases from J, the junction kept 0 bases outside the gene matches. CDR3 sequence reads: CASRGLAGEETQYF. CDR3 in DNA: TGCGCCAGCAGGGGACTAGCGGGGGAAGAGACCCAGTACTTC.

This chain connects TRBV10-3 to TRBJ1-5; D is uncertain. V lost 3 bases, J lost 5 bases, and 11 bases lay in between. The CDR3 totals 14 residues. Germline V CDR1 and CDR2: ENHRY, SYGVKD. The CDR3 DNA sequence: TGTGCCATCAGTGACAGGTTGTTTGATCAGCCCCAGCATTTT. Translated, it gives CAISDRLFDQPQHF.

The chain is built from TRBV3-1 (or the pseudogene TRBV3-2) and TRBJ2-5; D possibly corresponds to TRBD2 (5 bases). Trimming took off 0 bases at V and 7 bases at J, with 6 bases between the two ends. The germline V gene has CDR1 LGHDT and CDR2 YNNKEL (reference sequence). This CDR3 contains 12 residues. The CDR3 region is CASSQDRGTQYF. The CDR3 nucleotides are TGTGCCAGCAGCCAAGATCGGGGGACCCAGTACTTC.

The CDR3 sequence: CASSFPGQGYEQYF. The CDR3 nucleotides read TGTGCCAGCAGTTTTCCGGGACAGGGATACGAGCAGTACTTC. This chain uses TRBV3-1 (or the pseudogene TRBV3-2) with TRBJ2-7, with 9 bases that match TRBD1. Germline V gene data show CDR1 as LGHDT and CDR2 as YNNKEL (reference sequence). Trimming at V came to 6 bases and at J to 4 bases, leaving 7 bases not matched to a gene. The CDR3 has 14 residues.

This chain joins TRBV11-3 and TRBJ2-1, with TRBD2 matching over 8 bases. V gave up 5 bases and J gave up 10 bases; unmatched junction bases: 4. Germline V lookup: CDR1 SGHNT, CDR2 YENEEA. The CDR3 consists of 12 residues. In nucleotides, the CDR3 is TGTGCCAGCAGCCCCTTAGCGGGGGAGCAGTTCTTC. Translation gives CASSPLAGEQFF.

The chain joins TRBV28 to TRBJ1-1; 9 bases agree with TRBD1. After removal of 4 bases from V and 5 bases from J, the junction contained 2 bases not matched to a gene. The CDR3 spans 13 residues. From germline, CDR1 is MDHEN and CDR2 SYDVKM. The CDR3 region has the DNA TGTGCCAGCAGTTCAGGACAGGGGACTGAAGCTTTCTTT. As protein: CASSSGQGTEAFF.

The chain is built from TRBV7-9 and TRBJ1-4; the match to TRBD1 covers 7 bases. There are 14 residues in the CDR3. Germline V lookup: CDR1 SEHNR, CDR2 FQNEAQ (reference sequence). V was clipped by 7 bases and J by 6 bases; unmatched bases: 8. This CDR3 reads CASTSGTEDEKLFF. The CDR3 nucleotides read TGTGCCAGCACATCCGGGACAGAAGATGAAAAACTGTTTTTT.

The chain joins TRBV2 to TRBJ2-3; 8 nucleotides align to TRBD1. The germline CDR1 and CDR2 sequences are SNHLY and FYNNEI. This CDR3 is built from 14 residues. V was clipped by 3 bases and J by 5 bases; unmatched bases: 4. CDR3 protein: CASSDDRGVDTQYF. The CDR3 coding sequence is TGTGCCAGCAGTGACGACAGGGGAGTAGATACGCAGTATTTT.

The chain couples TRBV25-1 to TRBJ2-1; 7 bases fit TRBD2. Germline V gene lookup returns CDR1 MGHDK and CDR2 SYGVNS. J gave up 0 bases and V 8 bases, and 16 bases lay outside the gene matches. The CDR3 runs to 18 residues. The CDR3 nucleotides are TGTGCCAGCCGGGGCGGGGGAGCGGCCTCTAGCTCCTACAATGAGCAGTTCTTC. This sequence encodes CASRGGGAASSSYNEQFF.

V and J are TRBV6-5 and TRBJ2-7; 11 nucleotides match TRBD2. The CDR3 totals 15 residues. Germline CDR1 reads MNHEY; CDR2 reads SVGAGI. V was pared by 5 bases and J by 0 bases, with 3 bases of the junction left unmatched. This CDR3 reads CASSRTSGGSYEQYF. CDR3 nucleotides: TGTGCCAGCAGTAGAACTAGCGGGGGCTCCTACGAGCAGTACTTC.

CDR3 sequence (DNA): TGTGCCAGCAGCTTACTAGCGACTCGATTAGAGCAGTACTTC. This translates into CASSLLATRLEQYF. This chain uses TRBV11-2 with TRBJ2-7; possibly TRBD2 for D (6 bases). CDR1 SGHAT and CDR2 FQNNGV come from the germline V gene. Trimming took off 2 bases at V and 7 bases at J, with 15 bases between the two ends. The CDR3 is 14 residues long. Variable domain in full (rest from reference TRBV11-2 and TRBJ2-7): EAGVAQSPRYKIIEKRQSVAFWCNPISGHATLYWYQQILGQGPKLLIQFQNNGVVDDSQLPKDRFSAERLKGVDSTLKIQPAKLEDSAVYLCASSLLATRLEQYFGPGTRLTVT.

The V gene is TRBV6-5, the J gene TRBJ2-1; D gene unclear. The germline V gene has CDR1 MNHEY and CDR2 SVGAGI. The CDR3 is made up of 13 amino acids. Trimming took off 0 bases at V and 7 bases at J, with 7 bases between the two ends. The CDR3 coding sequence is TGTGCCAGCAGTTACTCGAGTGCGAATGAGCAGTTCTTC. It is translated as CASSYSSANEQFF.

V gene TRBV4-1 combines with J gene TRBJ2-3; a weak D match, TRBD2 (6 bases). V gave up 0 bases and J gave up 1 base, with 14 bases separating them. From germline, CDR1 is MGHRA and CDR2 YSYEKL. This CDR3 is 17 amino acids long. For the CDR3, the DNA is TGCGCCAGCAGCCAAGATCCCCGGGGGACGGGCACAGATACGCAGTATTTT. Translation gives CASSQDPRGTGTDTQYF.

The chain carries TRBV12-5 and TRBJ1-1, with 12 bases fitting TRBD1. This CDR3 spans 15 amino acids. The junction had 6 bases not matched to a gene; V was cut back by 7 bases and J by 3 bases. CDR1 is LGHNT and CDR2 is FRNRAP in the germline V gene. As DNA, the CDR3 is TGTGCTAGTGTTTCAGGGACAGGGGGCCACACTGAAGCTTTCTTT. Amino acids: CASVSGTGGHTEAFF. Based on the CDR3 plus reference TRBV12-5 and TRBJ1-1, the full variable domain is DARVTQTPRHKVTEMGQEVTMRCQPILGHNTVFWYRQTMMQGLELLAYFRNRAPLDDSGMPKDRFSAEMPDATLATLKIQPSEPRDSAVYFCASVSGTGGHTEAFFGQGTRLTVV.

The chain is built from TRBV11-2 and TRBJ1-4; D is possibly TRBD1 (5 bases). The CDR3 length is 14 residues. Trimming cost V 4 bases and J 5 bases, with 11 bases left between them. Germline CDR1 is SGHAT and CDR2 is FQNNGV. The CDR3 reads CASSSARGNEKLFF. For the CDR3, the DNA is TGTGCCAGCAGCTCGGCCCGGGGGAATGAAAAACTGTTTTTT.

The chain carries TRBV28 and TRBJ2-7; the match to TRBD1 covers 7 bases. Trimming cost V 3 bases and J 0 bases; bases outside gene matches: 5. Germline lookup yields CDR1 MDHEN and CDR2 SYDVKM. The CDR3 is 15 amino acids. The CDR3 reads CASSLFDRDSYEQYF. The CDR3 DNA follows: TGTGCCAGCAGTTTGTTTGACAGGGACTCCTACGAGCAGTACTTC. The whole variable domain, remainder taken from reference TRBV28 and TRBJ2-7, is DVKVTQSSRYLVKRTGEKVFLECVQDMDHENMFWYRQDPGLGLRLIYFSYDVKMKEKGDIPEGYSVSREKKERFSLILESASTNQTSMYLCASSLFDRDSYEQYFGPGTRLTVT.

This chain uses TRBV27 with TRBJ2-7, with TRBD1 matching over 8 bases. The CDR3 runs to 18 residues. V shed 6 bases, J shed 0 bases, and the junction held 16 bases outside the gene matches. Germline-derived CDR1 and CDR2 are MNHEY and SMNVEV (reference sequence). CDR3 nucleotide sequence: TGTGCCAGCAGCGCCCCCTCGGTTACAGGGGGAGTCTCCTACGAGCAGTACTTC. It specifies CASSAPSVTGGVSYEQYF.

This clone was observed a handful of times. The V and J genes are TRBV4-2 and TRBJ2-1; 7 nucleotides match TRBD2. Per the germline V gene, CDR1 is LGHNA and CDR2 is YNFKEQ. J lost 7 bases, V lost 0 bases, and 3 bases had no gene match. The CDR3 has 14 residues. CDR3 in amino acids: CASSQDSSGNEQFF. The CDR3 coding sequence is TGTGCCAGCAGCCAAGACTCTAGCGGTAATGAGCAGTTCTTC.

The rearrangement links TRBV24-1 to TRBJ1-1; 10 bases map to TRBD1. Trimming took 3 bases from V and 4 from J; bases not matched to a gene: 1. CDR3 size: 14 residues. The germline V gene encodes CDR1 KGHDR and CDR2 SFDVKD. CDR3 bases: TGTGCCACCAGTGATCGGGACAGGGGCACTGAAGCTTTCTTT. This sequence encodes CATSDRDRGTEAFF.

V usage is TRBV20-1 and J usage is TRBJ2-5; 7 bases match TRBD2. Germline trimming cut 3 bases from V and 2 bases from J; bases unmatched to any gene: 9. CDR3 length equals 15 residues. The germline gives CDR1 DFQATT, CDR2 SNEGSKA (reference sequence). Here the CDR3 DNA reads TGCAGTGCTAGTCCCCCAGCGGGAAGACAAGAGACCCAGTACTTC. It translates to CSASPPAGRQETQYF.

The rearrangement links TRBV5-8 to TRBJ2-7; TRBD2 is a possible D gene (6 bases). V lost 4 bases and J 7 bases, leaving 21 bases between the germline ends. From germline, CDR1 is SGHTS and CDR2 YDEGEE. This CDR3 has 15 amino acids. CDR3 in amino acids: CASSPGGTGSWEQYF. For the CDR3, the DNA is TGTGCCAGCAGCCCCGGCGGGACCGGATCGTGGGAGCAGTACTTC.